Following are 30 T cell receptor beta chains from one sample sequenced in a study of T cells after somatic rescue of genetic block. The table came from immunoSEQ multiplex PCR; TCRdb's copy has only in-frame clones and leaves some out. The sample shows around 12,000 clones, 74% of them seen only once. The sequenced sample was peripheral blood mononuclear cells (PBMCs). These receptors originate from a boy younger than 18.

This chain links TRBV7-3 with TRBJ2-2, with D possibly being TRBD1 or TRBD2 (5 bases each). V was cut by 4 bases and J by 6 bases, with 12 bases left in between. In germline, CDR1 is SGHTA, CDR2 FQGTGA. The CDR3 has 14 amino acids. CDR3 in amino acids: CASSSGPSAGELFF. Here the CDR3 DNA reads TGTGCCAGCAGCTCGGGACCGTCGGCCGGGGAGCTGTTTTTT.

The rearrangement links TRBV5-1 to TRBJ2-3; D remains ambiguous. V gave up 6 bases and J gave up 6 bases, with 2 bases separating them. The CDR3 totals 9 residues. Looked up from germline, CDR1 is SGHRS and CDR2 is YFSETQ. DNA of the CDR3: TGCGCCAGCAACGATACGCAGTATTTT. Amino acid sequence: CASNDTQYF. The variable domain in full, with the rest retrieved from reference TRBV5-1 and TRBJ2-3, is KAGVTQTPRYLIKTRGQQVTLSCSPISGHRSVSWYQQTPGQGLQFLFEYFSETQRNKGNFPGRFSGRQFSNSRSEMNVSTLELGDSALYLCASNDTQYFGPGTRLTVL.

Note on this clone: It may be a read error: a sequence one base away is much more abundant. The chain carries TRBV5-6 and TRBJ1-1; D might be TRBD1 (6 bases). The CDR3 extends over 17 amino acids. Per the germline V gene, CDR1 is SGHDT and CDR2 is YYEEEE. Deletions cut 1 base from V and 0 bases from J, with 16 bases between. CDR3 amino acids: CASSLYGGQVMNTEAFF. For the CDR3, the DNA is TGTGCCAGCAGCTTGTACGGGGGGCAGGTGATGAACACTGAAGCTTTCTTT.

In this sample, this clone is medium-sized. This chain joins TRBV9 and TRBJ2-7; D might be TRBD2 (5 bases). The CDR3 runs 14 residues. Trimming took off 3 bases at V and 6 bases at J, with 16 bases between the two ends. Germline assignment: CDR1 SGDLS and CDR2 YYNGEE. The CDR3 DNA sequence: TGTGCCAGCAGCGCCGGACTCATTCCTTCCGAGCAGTACTTC. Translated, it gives CASSAGLIPSEQYF.

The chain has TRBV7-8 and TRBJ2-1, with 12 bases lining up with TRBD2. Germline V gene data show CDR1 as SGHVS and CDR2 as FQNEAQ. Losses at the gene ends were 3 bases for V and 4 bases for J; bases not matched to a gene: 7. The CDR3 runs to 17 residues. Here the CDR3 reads CASSFWTSGTLYNEQFF. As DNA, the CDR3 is TGTGCCAGCAGCTTTTGGACTAGCGGGACTCTTTACAATGAGCAGTTCTTC.

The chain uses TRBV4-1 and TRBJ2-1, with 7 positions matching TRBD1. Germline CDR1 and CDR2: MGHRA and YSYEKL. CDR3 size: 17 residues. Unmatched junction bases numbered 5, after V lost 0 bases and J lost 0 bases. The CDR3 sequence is CASSQDRGTASYNEQFF. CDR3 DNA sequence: TGCGCCAGCAGCCAAGATAGGGGGACAGCCTCCTACAATGAGCAGTTCTTC.

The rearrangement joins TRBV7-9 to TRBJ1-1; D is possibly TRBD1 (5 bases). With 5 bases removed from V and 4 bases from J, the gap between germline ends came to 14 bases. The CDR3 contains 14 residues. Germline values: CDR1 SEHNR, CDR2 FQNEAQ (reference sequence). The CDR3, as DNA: TGTGCCAGCAGCCCCGCGGGCGGGGCCACTGAAGCTTTCTTT. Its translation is CASSPAGGATEAFF.

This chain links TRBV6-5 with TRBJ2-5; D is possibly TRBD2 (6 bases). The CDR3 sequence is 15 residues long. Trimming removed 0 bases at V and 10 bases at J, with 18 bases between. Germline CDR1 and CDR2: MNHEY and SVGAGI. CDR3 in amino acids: CASSYSTAGSTGQYF. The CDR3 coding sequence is TGTGCCAGCAGTTACTCGACGGCGGGGTCCACGGGCCAGTACTTC.

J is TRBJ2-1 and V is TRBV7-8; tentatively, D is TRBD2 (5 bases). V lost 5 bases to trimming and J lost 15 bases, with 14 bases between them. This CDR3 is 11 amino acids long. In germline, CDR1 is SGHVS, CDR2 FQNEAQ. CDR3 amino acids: CASSSRGLLFF. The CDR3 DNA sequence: TGTGCCAGCAGCAGCCGGGGTTTGCTGTTCTTC.

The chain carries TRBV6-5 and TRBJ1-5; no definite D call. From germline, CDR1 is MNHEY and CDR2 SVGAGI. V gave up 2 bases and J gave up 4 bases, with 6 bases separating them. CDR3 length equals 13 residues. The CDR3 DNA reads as TGTGCCAGCAGTTACGGGAGGAATCAGCCCCAGCATTTT. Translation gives CASSYGRNQPQHF.

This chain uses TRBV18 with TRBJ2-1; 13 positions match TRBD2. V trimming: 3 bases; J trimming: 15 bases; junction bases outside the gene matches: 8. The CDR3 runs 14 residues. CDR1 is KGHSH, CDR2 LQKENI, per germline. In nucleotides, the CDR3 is TGTGCCAGCTCACCCGGTACTAGCGGGAGGGCCACGTTCTTC. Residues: CASSPGTSGRATFF. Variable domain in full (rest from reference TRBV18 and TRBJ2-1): NAGVMQNPRHLVRRRGQEARLRCSPMKGHSHVYWYRQLPEEGLKFMVYLQKENIIDESGMPKERFSAEFPKEGPSILRIQQVVRGDSAAYFCASSPGTSGRATFFGPGTRLTVL.

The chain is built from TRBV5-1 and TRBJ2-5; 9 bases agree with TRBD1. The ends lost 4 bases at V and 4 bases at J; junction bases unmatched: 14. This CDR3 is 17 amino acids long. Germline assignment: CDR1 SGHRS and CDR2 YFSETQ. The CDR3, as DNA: TGCGCCAGCAGCCTGTTTGCCACGGGACAGGGAGCAGAGACCCAGTACTTC. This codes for CASSLFATGQGAETQYF.

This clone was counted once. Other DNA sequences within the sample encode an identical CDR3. As DNA, the CDR3 is TGCGCCAGCAGCTTTGACTCTTCTTCCTTCGGAAACACCATATATTTT. It specifies CASSFDSSSFGNTIYF. The V and J genes are TRBV5-1 and TRBJ1-3, with D uncertain. The CDR3 extends over 16 amino acids. V was trimmed by 2 bases and J by 4 bases, leaving 16 bases between them. Germline CDR1 and CDR2: SGHRS and YFSETQ.

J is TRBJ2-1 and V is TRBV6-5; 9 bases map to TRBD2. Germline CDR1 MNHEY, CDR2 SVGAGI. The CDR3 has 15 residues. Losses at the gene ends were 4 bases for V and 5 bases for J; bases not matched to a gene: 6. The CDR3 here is CASSSPRLADNEQFF. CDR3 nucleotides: TGTGCCAGCAGTTCTCCTCGACTAGCGGACAATGAGCAGTTCTTC.

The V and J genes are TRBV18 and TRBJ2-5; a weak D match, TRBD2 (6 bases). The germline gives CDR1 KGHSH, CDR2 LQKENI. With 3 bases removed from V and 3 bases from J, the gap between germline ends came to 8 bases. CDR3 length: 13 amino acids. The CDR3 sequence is CASSPGTEETQYF. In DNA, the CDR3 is TGTGCCAGCTCACCGGGGACTGAAGAGACCCAGTACTTC. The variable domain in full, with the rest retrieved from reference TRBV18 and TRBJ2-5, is NAGVMQNPRHLVRRRGQEARLRCSPMKGHSHVYWYRQLPEEGLKFMVYLQKENIIDESGMPKERFSAEFPKEGPSILRIQQVVRGDSAAYFCASSPGTEETQYFGPGTRLLVL.

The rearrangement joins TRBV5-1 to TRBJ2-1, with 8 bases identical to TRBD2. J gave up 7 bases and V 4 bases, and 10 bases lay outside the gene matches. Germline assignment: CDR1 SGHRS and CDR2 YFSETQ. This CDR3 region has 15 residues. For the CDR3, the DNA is TGCGCCAGCAGCCCCATAACGGGGGGGGGTAATGAGCAGTTCTTC. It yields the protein CASSPITGGGNEQFF.

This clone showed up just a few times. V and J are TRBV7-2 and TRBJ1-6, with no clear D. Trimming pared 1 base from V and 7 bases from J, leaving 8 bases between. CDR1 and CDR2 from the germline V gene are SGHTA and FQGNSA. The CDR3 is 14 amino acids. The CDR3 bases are TGTGCCAGCAGCTTAGGACTCCAGAATTCACCCCTCCACTTT. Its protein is CASSLGLQNSPLHF.

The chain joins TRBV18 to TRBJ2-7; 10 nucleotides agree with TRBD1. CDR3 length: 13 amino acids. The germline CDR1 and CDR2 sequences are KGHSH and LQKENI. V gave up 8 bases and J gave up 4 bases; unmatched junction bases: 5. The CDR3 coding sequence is TGTGCCAGCGCCGGACAGGGGGGATACGAGCAGTACTTC. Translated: CASAGQGGYEQYF. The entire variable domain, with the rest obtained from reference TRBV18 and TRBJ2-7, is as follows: NAGVMQNPRHLVRRRGQEARLRCSPMKGHSHVYWYRQLPEEGLKFMVYLQKENIIDESGMPKERFSAEFPKEGPSILRIQQVVRGDSAAYFCASAGQGGYEQYFGPGTRLTVT.

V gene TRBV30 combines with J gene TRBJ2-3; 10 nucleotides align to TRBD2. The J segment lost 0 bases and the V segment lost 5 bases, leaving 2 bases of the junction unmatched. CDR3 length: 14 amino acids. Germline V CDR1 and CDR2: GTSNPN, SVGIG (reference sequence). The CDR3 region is CAWERGGSTDTQYF. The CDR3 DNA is TGTGCCTGGGAGCGGGGGGGCAGCACAGATACGCAGTATTTT.

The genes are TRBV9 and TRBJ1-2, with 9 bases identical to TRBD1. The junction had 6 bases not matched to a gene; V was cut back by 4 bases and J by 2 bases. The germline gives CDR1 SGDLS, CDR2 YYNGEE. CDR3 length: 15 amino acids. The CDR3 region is CASSPRTGVNYGYTF. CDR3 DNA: TGTGCCAGCAGCCCCCGGACAGGGGTAAACTATGGCTACACCTTC. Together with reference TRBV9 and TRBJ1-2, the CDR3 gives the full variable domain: DSGVTQTPKHLITATGQRVTLRCSPRSGDLSVYWYQQSLDQGLQFLIQYYNGEERAKGNILERFSAQQFPDLHSELNLSSLELGDSALYFCASSPRTGVNYGYTFGSGTRLTVV.

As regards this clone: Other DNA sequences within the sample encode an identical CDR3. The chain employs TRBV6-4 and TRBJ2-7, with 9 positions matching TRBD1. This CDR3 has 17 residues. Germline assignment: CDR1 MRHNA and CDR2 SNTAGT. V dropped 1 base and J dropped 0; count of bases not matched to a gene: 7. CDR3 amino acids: CASSDCSRDRASYEQYF. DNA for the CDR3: TGTGCCAGCAGTGACTGCAGCCGGGACAGGGCCTCCTACGAGCAGTACTTC.

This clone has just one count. The CDR3 loop is CASSSRTAGPNYGYTF. The CDR3 nucleotides read TGTGCCAGCAGCTCGAGGACAGCCGGTCCGAACTATGGCTACACCTTC. V gene TRBV7-3 combines with J gene TRBJ1-2; D is perhaps TRBD1 (6 bases). The CDR3 consists of 16 residues. V was trimmed by 4 bases and J by 2 bases, leaving 17 bases between them. CDR1 and CDR2 from the germline V gene are SGHTA and FQGTGA.

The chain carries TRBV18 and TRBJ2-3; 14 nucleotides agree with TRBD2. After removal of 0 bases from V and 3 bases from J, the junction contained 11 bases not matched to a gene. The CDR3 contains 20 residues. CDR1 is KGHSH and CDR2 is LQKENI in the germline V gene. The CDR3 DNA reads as TGTGCCAGCTCACCACCTAAAGGGACTAGCGGGAGAGCGGGGACAGATACGCAGTATTTT. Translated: CASSPPKGTSGRAGTDTQYF.

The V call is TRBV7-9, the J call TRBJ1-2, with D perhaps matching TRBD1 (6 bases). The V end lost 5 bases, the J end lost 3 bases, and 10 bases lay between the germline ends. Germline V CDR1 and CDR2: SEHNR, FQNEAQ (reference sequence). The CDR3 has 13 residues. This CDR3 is CASSVQGHYGYTF. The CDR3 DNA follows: TGTGCCAGCAGCGTACAGGGACACTATGGCTACACCTTC.

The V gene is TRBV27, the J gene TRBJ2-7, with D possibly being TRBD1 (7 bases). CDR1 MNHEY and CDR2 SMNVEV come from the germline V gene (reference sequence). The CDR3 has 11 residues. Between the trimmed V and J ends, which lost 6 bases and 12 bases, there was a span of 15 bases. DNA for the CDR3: TGTGCCAGCAGGCGGGGACAGCCGGTGTACTTC. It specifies CASRRGQPVYF.

CDR3 amino acids: CASSFGRGQPQHF. The CDR3 DNA reads TGTGCCAGCAGCTTCGGCAGGGGTCAGCCCCAGCATTTT. The rearrangement uses TRBV7-8 and TRBJ1-5; D is possibly TRBD1 (6 bases). The germline V and J ends were trimmed by 3 bases and 6 bases, with 9 bases remaining between them. CDR1 is SGHVS and CDR2 is FQNEAQ in the germline V gene. The CDR3 is made up of 13 amino acids.

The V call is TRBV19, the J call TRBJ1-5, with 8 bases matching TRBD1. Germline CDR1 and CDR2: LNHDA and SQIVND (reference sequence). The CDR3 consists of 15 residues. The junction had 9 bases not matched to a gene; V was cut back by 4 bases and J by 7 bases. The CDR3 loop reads CASSRLDRAGQPQHF. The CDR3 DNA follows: TGTGCCAGTAGTAGACTGGACAGGGCGGGGCAGCCCCAGCATTTT.

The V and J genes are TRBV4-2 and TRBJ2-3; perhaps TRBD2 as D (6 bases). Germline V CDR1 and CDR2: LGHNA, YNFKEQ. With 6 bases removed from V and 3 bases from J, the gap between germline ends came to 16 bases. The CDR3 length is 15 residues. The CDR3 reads CASSTVISGTDTQYF. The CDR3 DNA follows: TGTGCCAGCAGTACGGTGATTAGCGGTACAGATACGCAGTATTTT.

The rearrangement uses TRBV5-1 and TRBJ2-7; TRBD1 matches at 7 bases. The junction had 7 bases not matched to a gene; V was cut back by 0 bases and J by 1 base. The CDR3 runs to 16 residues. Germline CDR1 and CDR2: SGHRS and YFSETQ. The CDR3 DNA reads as TGCGCCAGCAGCTTGGACCCAACAGGGGTTTCCTACGAGCAGTACTTC. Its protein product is CASSLDPTGVSYEQYF.

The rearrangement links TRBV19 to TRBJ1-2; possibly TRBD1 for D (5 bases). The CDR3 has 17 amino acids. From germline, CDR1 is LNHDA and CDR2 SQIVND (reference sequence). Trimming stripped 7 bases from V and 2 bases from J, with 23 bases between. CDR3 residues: CASTYGTFLLGNYGYTF. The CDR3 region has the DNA TGTGCCAGTACTTACGGGACTTTCCTCTTGGGCAACTATGGCTACACCTTC.